This T cell receptor (beta chain) was captured in a study of blood T cell repertoires in COVID-19. The protocol was immunoSEQ multiplex PCR, while the TCRdb copy is restricted to in-frame clones and leaves out a portion. The sample lists 240,000 or so clones, roughly 86% occurring once. Germline V gives CDR1 KGHSH, CDR2 LQKENI. The CDR3 runs 13 residues. The ends were cut back, 2 bases at V and 3 bases at J, with 7 bases in the middle. The clonotype was recovered from a woman in her 30s with acute or convalescent COVID-19. Sequenced material: peripheral blood. The chain couples TRBV18 to TRBJ2-5, with D unresolved. The CDR3, as DNA: TGTGCCAGCTCACCAGGGCTAAAAGAGACCCAGTACTTC. Translated, it gives CASSPGLKETQYF.